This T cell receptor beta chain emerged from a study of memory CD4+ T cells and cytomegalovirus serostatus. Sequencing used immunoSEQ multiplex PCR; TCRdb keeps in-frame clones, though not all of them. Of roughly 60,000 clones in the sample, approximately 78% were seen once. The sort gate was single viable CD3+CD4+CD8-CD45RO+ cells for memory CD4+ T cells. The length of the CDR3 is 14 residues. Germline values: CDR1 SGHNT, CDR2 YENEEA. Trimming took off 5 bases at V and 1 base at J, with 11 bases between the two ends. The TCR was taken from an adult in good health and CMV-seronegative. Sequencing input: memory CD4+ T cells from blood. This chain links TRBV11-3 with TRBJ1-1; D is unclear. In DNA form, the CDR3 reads TGTGCCAGCAGCCTCGGCAGTCCGAACACTGAAGCTTTCTTT. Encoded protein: CASSLGSPNTEAFF.